The clone carrying this TCR beta chain was counted a few times. This entry belongs to a study of early T cells in non-severe SARS-CoV-2 infection. TCRdb reanalysed the 5' RACE reads using MiXCR and keeps one entry per CDR3 protein. Here the sample spans approximately 70,000 distinct CDR3 sequences, about 9.4% being singletons. Per germline, CDR1 MNHEY and CDR2 SMNVEV (reference sequence). This CDR3 has 13 residues. Trimming took 3 bases from V and 5 from J, leaving 8 bases between them. The sample was whole blood, taken at baseline. The origin of this receptor is an adult who was a healthcare worker with PCR-confirmed SARS-CoV-2 infection or an uninfected control (not recorded which). This chain joins TRBV27 and TRBJ2-1; D not certain. This chain's CDR3 is CASSLSANNEQFF. The CDR3, as DNA: TGTGCCAGCAGTTTGTCAGCGAACAATGAGCAGTTCTTC.